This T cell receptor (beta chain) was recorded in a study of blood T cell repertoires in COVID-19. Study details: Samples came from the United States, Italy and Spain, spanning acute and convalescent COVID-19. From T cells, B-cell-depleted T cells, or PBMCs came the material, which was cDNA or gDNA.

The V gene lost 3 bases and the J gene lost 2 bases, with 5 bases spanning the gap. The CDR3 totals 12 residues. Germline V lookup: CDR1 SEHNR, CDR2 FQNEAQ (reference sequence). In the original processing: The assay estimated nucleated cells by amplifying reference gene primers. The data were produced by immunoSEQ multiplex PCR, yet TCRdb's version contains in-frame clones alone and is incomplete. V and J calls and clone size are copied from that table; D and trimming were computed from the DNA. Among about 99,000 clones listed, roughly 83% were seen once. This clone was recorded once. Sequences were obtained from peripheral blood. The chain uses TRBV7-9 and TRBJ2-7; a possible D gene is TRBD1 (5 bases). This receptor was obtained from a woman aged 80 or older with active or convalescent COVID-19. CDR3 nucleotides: TGTGCCAGCAGCTTGACAGCCTACGAGCAGTACTTC. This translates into CASSLTAYEQYF. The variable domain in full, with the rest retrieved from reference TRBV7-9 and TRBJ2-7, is DTGVSQNPRHKITKRGQNVTFRCDPISEHNRLYWYRQTLGQGPEFLTYFQNEAQLEKSRLLSDRFSAERPKGSFSTLEIQRTEQGDSAMYLCASSLTAYEQYFGPGTRLTVT.